This T cell receptor beta chain came from a study of blood T cells in healthy people across ages. For the study at large: There was about one barcoded beta molecule captured by template switching per two T cells. Study-level points and caveats: Long-lived and aged donors differed, with more naive CD4+ cells and higher diversity in the long-lived.

A few counts support this clonotype. Antigen specificity is unknown. The CDR3 runs 16 residues. V lost 2 bases and J lost 2, with 15 bases in between. Germline assignment: CDR1 SGHTA and CDR2 FQGNSA. A second PCR of about 7 to 12 cycles used a sample-barcoded 5' primer and a J-beta primer mix. Each of the cDNA molecules was tagged by a template-switch adaptor with 12 random nucleotides. MiXCR, applied by TCRdb to the 5' RACE reads, yields one record per CDR3 protein. The data show roughly 1.7 million distinct CDR3 sequences, about 35% seen once. The sequenced sample consisted of blood. This clonotype was sampled from a woman younger than 45 in good health. V is TRBV7-2 and J is TRBJ1-2, with a tentative D call TRBD1 (6 bases). CDR3 in DNA: TGTGCCAGCAGCTTATTAGGCGGGGGGCGAAACTATGGCTACACCTTC. This sequence encodes CASSLLGGGRNYGYTF.